This T cell receptor beta chain emerged from a study of early T cells in non-severe SARS-CoV-2 infection. At the level of the study: Bulk RNA isolated from unsorted whole blood underwent sequencing; chains were not paired.

Study-wide results and limits: Private and CD4 specificities were missed by VDJdb matching, skewed to anti-spike CD8.

This clonotype was seen at least ten times. As yet, its antigen is unknown. cDNA molecules, individually, were tagged with unique molecular identifiers. MiXCR was run by TCRdb on the 5' RACE reads, yielding one entry per CDR3 protein. The sample holds tens of thousands of distinct CDR3 sequences; less than 15% are singletons and the top ten take over 6.5%. The CDR3 runs to 14 residues. Trimming left V 3 bases short and J 4 bases short, with 13 bases between. The V gene's germline CDR1 is SGHRS and CDR2 YFSETQ. Specimen: whole blood. This TCR came from an adult who was a healthcare worker with PCR-confirmed SARS-CoV-2 infection or an uninfected control (not recorded which). The chain joins TRBV5-1 to TRBJ1-1; weak D call: TRBD1 (6 bases). The CDR3, as DNA: TGCGCCAGCAGCTCCAGCGCAGGGGCCACTGAAGCTTTCTTT. It is translated as CASSSSAGATEAFF.